The 30 T cell receptor beta chains given below trace back to one sample, sequenced in a study of cytomegalovirus exposure and HLA in healthy donors (dated 2017 in TCRdb). Receptor amplification or capture employed the immunoSEQ multiplex PCR assay. A mixture of 60 forward primers for TCR Vbeta segments and 13 reverse primers for TCR Jbeta segments was used in the multiplex PCR. In TCRdb, the immuneACCESS table is reduced to in-frame sequences with V and J assigned. These tables do not hold every clone; where another copy was compared, an unresolved V gene accounts for under half, and the others remain unexplained. This sample comprises around 130,000 clones, around 80% of them detected only once. The top ten clonotypes cover approximately 3% of the sample. The material sequenced was PBMCs. The receptors stem from a boy younger than 10 in good health and CMV-seronegative.

The V call is TRBV6-1, the J call TRBJ2-7, with 8 bases aligning to TRBD2. Trimming removed 2 bases from V and 0 bases from J; junction bases left unmatched: 3. The CDR3 has 15 residues. The germline V gene encodes CDR1 MNHNS and CDR2 SASEGT. CDR3 amino acids: CASSERAGGSYEQYV. CDR3 DNA: TGTGCCAGCAGTGAAAGGGCGGGGGGCTCCTACGAGCAGTACGTC.

A remark on this clone: At one end the junction does not follow the germline gene, possibly because of a read error. This sample also contains other DNA sequences that code for the same CDR3. This rearrangement joins TRBV6-5 to TRBJ1-2, with D possibly being TRBD1 (6 bases). The CDR3 totals 14 residues. Per germline, CDR1 MNHEY and CDR2 SVGAGI. CDR3 DNA sequence: TGCGCCAGCAGTTACCGCCTGGGGGCAGATGGCTACACCTTC. This gives the protein CASSYRLGADGYTF.

The chain employs TRBV27 and TRBJ1-2; TRBD1 is a possible D gene (5 bases). The CDR3 spans 13 residues. V was trimmed by 4 bases and J by 4 bases, leaving 10 bases between them. Germline CDR1 MNHEY, CDR2 SMNVEV (reference sequence). CDR3 coding DNA: TGTGCCAGCAGTTGGCGGGGGGGCTATGGCTACACCTTC. This translates into CASSWRGGYGYTF.

The chain has TRBV13 and TRBJ1-6; the D is unclear. The length of the CDR3 is 12 residues. Per germline, CDR1 PRHDT and CDR2 FYEKMQ (reference sequence). Trimming stripped 5 bases from V and 7 bases from J, with 6 bases between. The CDR3 loop is CASSLTNSPLHF. The CDR3 DNA sequence: TGTGCCAGCAGCCTCACAAATTCACCCCTCCACTTT. Full variable domain (remainder filled in from reference TRBV13 and TRBJ1-6): AAGVIQSPRHLIKEKRETATLKCYPIPRHDTVYWYQQGPGQDPQFLISFYEKMQSDKGSIPDRFSAQQFSDYHSELNMSSLELGDSALYFCASSLTNSPLHFGNGTRLTVT.

Only one count was recorded for this clone. This sequence joins TRBV6-5 and TRBJ2-7, with 8 bases aligning to TRBD1. Germline V gene sequence: CDR1 MNHEY, CDR2 SVGAGI. The CDR3 runs to 15 residues. The J segment lost 5 bases and the V segment lost 8 bases, leaving 14 bases of the junction unmatched. This CDR3 reads CASYTRDRSLDEQYF. CDR3 in DNA: TGTGCCAGCTACACCCGGGACAGGTCCCTCGACGAGCAGTACTTC.

This chain joins TRBV11-2 and TRBJ1-3; 7 bases align to TRBD1. The CDR3 has 14 residues. The V and J ends lost 5 bases and 4 bases, in that order; junction bases with no gene match: 5. CDR1 and CDR2 (germline): SGHAT, FQNNGV. The CDR3 nucleotides are TGTGCCAGCAGCCGACAGGGAGGAGGAAACACCATATATTTT. Translation gives CASSRQGGGNTIYF.

This clone was recorded a few times. The chain is built from TRBV5-1 and TRBJ2-1, with 10 bases identical to TRBD2. The CDR3 loop spans 16 amino acids. Germline assignment: CDR1 SGHRS and CDR2 YFSETQ. Trimming took 1 base from V and 6 from J; bases not matched to a gene: 7. The CDR3 sequence: CASSLLSGGGVNEQFF. CDR3 in DNA: TGCGCCAGCAGCTTGTTAAGCGGGGGGGGCGTCAATGAGCAGTTCTTC.

As DNA, the CDR3 is TGTGCCAGCAGCAAAATCCCGACTTCCTACGAGCAGTACTTC. The encoded protein is CASSKIPTSYEQYF. This chain links TRBV21-1 with TRBJ2-7; the DNA was not used to check the table's D call, TRBD2. TRBV21-1 is a recognized pseudogene. The CDR3 length is 14 residues.

This clone was observed a few times. The junction shows a germline mismatch at one end, possibly a read error. The V gene is TRBV7-8, the J gene TRBJ2-5; 10 bases match TRBD1. The closer fit of TRBJ2-7 to the DNA end suggests the J call may be wrong. In germline, CDR1 is SGHVS, CDR2 FQNEAQ. The CDR3 runs to 15 residues. CDR3 loop: CASRLAGTGAYEQYF. The CDR3 nucleotides read TGTGCCAGCAGGTTAGCCGGGACAGGGGCTTACGAGCAGTACTTC.

The chain combines TRBV29-1 with TRBJ1-3; D not certain. CDR3 length: 12 residues. Germline assignment: CDR1 SQVTM and CDR2 ANQGSEA. Trimming shortened V by 4 bases and J by 4 bases, and 8 bases separated the two germline ends. CDR3 sequence: CSVGSRGNTIYF. CDR3 sequence (DNA): TGCAGCGTTGGTAGCCGAGGAAACACCATATATTTT.

This clone was observed once. The gene calls are TRBV9 and TRBJ1-2; the D gene is possibly TRBD1 (6 bases). Germline CDR1 SGDLS, CDR2 YYNGEE. This CDR3 region has 15 residues. The V and J ends lost 4 bases and 1 base respectively, with 14 bases between them. The CDR3 bases are TGTGCCAGCAGCCCAGGGGCCGGGGTTAACTATGGCTACACCTTC. This sequence encodes CASSPGAGVNYGYTF.

V is TRBV18 and J is TRBJ2-5; D is possibly TRBD1 (6 bases). The CDR3 spans 14 residues. V lost 5 bases, J lost 3 bases, and 13 bases lay in between. Germline CDR1 KGHSH, CDR2 LQKENI. The CDR3 DNA sequence: TGTGCCAGCTCATACGAGTACAGGGAAGAGACCCAGTACTTC. It specifies CASSYEYREETQYF.

This chain joins TRBV13 and TRBJ1-1, with D perhaps TRBD1 (5 bases). This CDR3 spans 15 amino acids. V lost 1 base and J lost 1, with 10 bases in between. Looked up from germline, CDR1 is PRHDT and CDR2 is FYEKMQ (reference sequence). CDR3 amino acids: CASSLEGLWNTEAFF. The DNA for the CDR3 is TGTGCCAGCAGCTTAGAGGGACTCTGGAACACTGAAGCTTTCTTT.

The sample holds one count of this clone. The chain uses TRBV15 and TRBJ2-3; D not certain. Trimming left V 0 bases short and J 6 bases short, with 16 bases between. This CDR3 contains 16 residues. Looked up from germline, CDR1 is LNHNV and CDR2 is YYDKDF (reference sequence). CDR3 region: CATSRDPSNGPDTQYF. In nucleotides, the CDR3 is TGTGCCACCAGCAGAGATCCCTCCAATGGGCCCGATACGCAGTATTTT. Looking up the rest from reference TRBV15 and TRBJ2-3 gives the full variable domain: DAMVIQNPRYQVTQFGKPVTLSCSQTLNHNVMYWYQQKSSQAPKLLFHYYDKDFNNEADTPDNFQSRRPNTSFCFLDIRSPGLGDTAMYLCATSRDPSNGPDTQYFGPGTRLTVL.

The rearrangement uses TRBV7-8 and TRBJ2-1, with a tentative D call TRBD2 (6 bases). This CDR3 is built from 16 residues. CDR1 is SGHVS, CDR2 FQNEAQ, per germline. The V end lost 5 bases, the J end lost 1 base, and 15 bases lay between the germline ends. The CDR3: CASSPHIADSYNEQFF. Written as DNA, the CDR3 is TGTGCCAGCAGCCCACATATAGCGGATTCCTACAATGAGCAGTTCTTC.

Details on this clone: At one end the junction does not follow the germline gene, possibly because of a read error. This chain uses TRBV7-9 with TRBJ1-1; TRBD1 matches 7 bases. Germline V CDR1 and CDR2: SEHNR, FQNEAQ (reference sequence). The CDR3 consists of 13 residues. This chain's CDR3 is CSSSGQENTEAFF. The CDR3 DNA is TGTTCCAGCAGCGGACAGGAGAACACTGAAGCTTTCTTT.

The count of this clone is one. V gene TRBV10-3 combines with J gene TRBJ1-6, with a tentative D call TRBD1 (6 bases). The CDR3 is 17 amino acids. V lost 0 bases and J 6 bases, leaving 15 bases between the germline ends. Looked up from germline, CDR1 is ENHRY and CDR2 is SYGVKD. The CDR3 nucleotides read TGTGCCATCAGTGAGTCTCCCTCGGACAGCCCTAATTCACCCCTCCACTTT. This sequence encodes CAISESPSDSPNSPLHF.

The gene calls are TRBV6-1 and TRBJ2-5; weak D call: TRBD2 (5 bases). Trimming removed 1 base from V and 2 bases from J, with 8 bases in between. The CDR3 covers 14 residues. Germline CDR1 reads MNHNS; CDR2 reads SASEGT. The CDR3 reads CASSEVGGQETQYF. The CDR3 nucleotides are TGTGCCAGCAGTGAAGTCGGAGGACAAGAGACCCAGTACTTC.

The gene calls are TRBV30 and TRBJ1-5; D unclear. Germline V gene sequence: CDR1 GTSNPN, CDR2 SVGIG (reference sequence). CDR3 length: 13 amino acids. Trimming took off 3 bases at V and 2 bases at J, with 8 bases between the two ends. CDR3 nucleotide sequence: TGTGCCTGGAGGGGAGGAGGCAATCAGCCCCAGCATTTT. Its translation: CAWRGGGNQPQHF.

The V gene is TRBV19, the J gene TRBJ1-5; the D gene is possibly TRBD1 (6 bases). The CDR3 runs 16 residues. Trimming took 1 base from V and 1 from J, leaving 11 bases between them. Per germline, CDR1 LNHDA and CDR2 SQIVND (reference sequence). The CDR3 sequence is CASSIAGQGSNQPQHF. The CDR3 DNA sequence: TGTGCCAGTAGTATAGCGGGCCAGGGGAGCAATCAGCCCCAGCATTTT.

This clone occurred a few times. The CDR3 DNA reads TGTGCCAGCAGCCATCGACAGGACCTGTTTAGCTCTGGGGCCAACGTCCTGACTTTC. The encoded protein is CASSHRQDLFSSGANVLTF. This chain connects TRBV9 to TRBJ2-6; D is perhaps TRBD1 (6 bases). This CDR3 has 19 amino acids. Germline loops: CDR1 SGDLS, CDR2 YYNGEE. The V end was cut by 4 bases, the J end by 0 bases, with 20 bases between.

The chain has TRBV9 and TRBJ1-2; D not certain. The CDR3 is made up of 16 amino acids. Trimming pared 2 bases from V and 6 bases from J, leaving 20 bases between. Germline V gene sequence: CDR1 SGDLS, CDR2 YYNGEE. The CDR3 DNA sequence: TGTGCCAGCAGCGTCGGGAGAGGGAAGCTTCTTGATGGCTACACCTTC. Its translation is CASSVGRGKLLDGYTF.

The rearrangement uses TRBV4-3 and TRBJ2-6; D is unresolved. The length of the CDR3 is 17 residues. The germline CDR1 and CDR2 sequences are LGHNA and YSLEER. The V end was cut by 5 bases, the J end by 0 bases, with 14 bases between. The CDR3 loop reads CASSLSGSFSGANVLTF. The CDR3, as DNA: TGCGCCAGCAGCTTATCAGGTTCATTCTCTGGGGCCAACGTCCTGACTTTC.

This chain joins TRBV7-3 and TRBJ2-1; 9 bases are a match to TRBD1. Per germline, CDR1 SGHTA and CDR2 FQGTGA. This CDR3 region has 14 residues. With V trimmed by 5 bases and J by 8 bases, 7 bases remained unmatched. The CDR3 DNA is TGTGCCAGCAGCCCCGAGGACAGGGGCGATGAGCAGTTCTTC. Its protein product is CASSPEDRGDEQFF. The complete variable domain, with remaining parts taken from reference TRBV7-3 and TRBJ2-1, reads GAGVSQTPSNKVTEKGKYVELRCDPISGHTALYWYRQSLGQGPEFLIYFQGTGAADDSGLPNDRFFAVRPEGSVSTLKIQRTERGDSAVYLCASSPEDRGDEQFFGPGTRLTVL.

This chain joins TRBV11-2 and TRBJ2-5; D possibly corresponds to TRBD1 (6 bases). This CDR3 is 15 amino acids long. Germline CDR1 SGHAT, CDR2 FQNNGV. The germline V and J ends were trimmed by 1 base and 5 bases, with 14 bases remaining between them. CDR3 in amino acids: CASSLVGAGLETQYF. The CDR3 region has the DNA TGTGCCAGCAGCTTAGTGGGGGCAGGATTGGAGACCCAGTACTTC. Complete variable domain (other parts from reference TRBV11-2 and TRBJ2-5): EAGVAQSPRYKIIEKRQSVAFWCNPISGHATLYWYQQILGQGPKLLIQFQNNGVVDDSQLPKDRFSAERLKGVDSTLKIQPAKLEDSAVYLCASSLVGAGLETQYFGPGTRLLVL.

V gene TRBV9 combines with J gene TRBJ2-5, with D possibly TRBD1 on 6 matching bases. Germline V gene sequence: CDR1 SGDLS, CDR2 YYNGEE. The CDR3 has 15 residues. Trimming removed 0 bases at V and 0 bases at J, with 9 bases between. The CDR3 region is CASSVEGGNQETQYF. The DNA of the CDR3 is TGTGCCAGCAGCGTAGAAGGGGGAAACCAAGAGACCCAGTACTTC.

The genes are TRBV5-8 and TRBJ2-7, with D hard to call. Germline CDR1 is SGHTS and CDR2 is YDEGEE. Trimming removed 6 bases at V and 3 bases at J, with 13 bases between. The CDR3 runs 13 residues. Written as DNA, the CDR3 is TGTGCCAGCATTGGGCTGTTCCTCTACGAGCAGTACTTC. As protein: CASIGLFLYEQYF.

CDR3 residues: CASSIPVGQGDYGYTF. As DNA, the CDR3 is TGTGCCAGTAGTATCCCTGTAGGACAGGGCGACTATGGCTACACCTTC. The V gene is TRBV19, the J gene TRBJ1-2; 8 nucleotides line up with TRBD1. V gave up 3 bases and J gave up 3 bases; unmatched junction bases: 9. This CDR3 comprises 16 residues. Germline V gene lookup returns CDR1 LNHDA and CDR2 SQIVND (reference sequence).

The chain couples TRBV27 to TRBJ1-1, with D possibly being TRBD1 (5 bases). The length of the CDR3 is 13 residues. V lost 3 bases to trimming and J lost 5 bases, with 10 bases between them. Germline-derived CDR1 and CDR2 are MNHEY and SMNVEV (reference sequence). The CDR3: CASSFSGLTEAFF. The DNA for the CDR3 is TGTGCCAGCAGTTTTTCAGGGTTGACTGAAGCTTTCTTT.

The V and J genes are TRBV9 and TRBJ1-5; tentatively, D is TRBD1 (5 bases). CDR1 SGDLS and CDR2 YYNGEE come from the germline V gene. The CDR3 is 14 residues long. V lost 0 bases and J lost 6, with 10 bases in between. The DNA of the CDR3 is TGTGCCAGCAGCGTAGATGCAGGGCGTCAGCCCCAGCATTTT. Translating it yields CASSVDAGRQPQHF.